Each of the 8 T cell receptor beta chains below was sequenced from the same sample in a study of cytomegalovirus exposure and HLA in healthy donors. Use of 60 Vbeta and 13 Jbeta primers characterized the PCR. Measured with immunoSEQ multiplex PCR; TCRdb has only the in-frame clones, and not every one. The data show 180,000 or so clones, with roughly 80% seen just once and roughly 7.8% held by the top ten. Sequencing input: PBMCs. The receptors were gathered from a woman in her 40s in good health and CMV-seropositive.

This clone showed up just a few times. The CDR3 DNA is TGTGCCTGGAGTATTCGACAGACCTCTGGAAACACCATATATTTT. It yields the protein CAWSIRQTSGNTIYF. The rearrangement links TRBV30 to TRBJ1-3; maybe TRBD1 (5 bases). V was shortened by 2 bases and J by 0 bases, with 11 bases between the two germline ends. The CDR3 is 15 residues long. The V gene's germline CDR1 is GTSNPN and CDR2 SVGIG (reference sequence).

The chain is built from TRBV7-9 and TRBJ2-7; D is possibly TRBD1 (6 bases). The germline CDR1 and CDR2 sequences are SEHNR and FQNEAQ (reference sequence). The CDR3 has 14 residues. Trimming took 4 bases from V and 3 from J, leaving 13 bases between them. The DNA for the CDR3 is TGTGCCAGCAGCTCACCCTCACAGGGCTACGAGCAGTACTTC. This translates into CASSSPSQGYEQYF.

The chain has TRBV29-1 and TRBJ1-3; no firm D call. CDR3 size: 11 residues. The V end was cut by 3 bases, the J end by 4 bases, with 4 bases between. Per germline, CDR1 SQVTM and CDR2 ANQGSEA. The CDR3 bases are TGCAGCGTTGACCGGGGAAACACCATATATTTT. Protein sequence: CSVDRGNTIYF. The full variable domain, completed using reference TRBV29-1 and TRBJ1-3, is SAVISQKPSRDICQRGTSLTIQCQVDSQVTMMFWYRQQPGQSLTLIATANQGSEATYESGFVIDKFPISRPNLTFSTLTVSNMSPEDSSIYLCSVDRGNTIYFGEGSWLTVV.

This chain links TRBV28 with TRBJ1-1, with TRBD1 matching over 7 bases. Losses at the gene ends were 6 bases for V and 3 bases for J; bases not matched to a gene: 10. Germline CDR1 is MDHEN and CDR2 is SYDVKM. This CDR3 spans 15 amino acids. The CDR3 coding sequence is TGTGCCAGCAGCACAACAGGGGCTGGGGACACTGAAGCTTTCTTT. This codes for CASSTTGAGDTEAFF. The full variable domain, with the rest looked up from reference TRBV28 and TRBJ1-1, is DVKVTQSSRYLVKRTGEKVFLECVQDMDHENMFWYRQDPGLGLRLIYFSYDVKMKEKGDIPEGYSVSREKKERFSLILESASTNQTSMYLCASSTTGAGDTEAFFGQGTRLTVV.

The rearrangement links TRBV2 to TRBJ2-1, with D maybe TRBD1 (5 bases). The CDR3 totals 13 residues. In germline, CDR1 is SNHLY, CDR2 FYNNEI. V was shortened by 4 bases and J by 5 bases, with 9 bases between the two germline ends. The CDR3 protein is CASSGGVDNEQFF. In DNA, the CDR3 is TGTGCCAGCAGTGGGGGCGTCGACAATGAGCAGTTCTTC.

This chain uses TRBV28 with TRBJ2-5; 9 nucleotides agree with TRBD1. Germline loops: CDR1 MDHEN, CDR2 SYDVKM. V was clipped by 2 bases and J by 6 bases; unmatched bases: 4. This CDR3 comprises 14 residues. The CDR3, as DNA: TGTGCCAGCAGTTTAACAGGGGGCAGAAAGACCCAGTACTTC. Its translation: CASSLTGGRKTQYF.

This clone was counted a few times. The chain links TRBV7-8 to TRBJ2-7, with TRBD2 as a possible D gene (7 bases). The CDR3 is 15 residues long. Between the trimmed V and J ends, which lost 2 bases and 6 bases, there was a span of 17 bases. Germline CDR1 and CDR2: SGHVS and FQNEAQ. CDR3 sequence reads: CASSLTPQGGSEQYF. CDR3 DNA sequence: TGTGCCAGCAGCTTAACGCCACAGGGAGGGTCCGAGCAGTACTTC.

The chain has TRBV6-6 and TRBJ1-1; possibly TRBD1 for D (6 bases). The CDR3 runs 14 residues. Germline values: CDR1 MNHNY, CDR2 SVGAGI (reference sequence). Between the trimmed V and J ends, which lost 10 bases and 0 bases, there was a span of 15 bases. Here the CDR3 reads CAISTGTVNTEAFF. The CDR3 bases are TGTGCCATATCGACAGGTACCGTGAACACTGAAGCTTTCTTT.